Presented here are 30 T cell receptor beta chains from one specimen sequenced in a study of CD8 T cells in ankylosing spondylitis. Findings of the study overall: Seven to nine highly homologous variants made up a TCR beta motif that seemed to typify ankylosing spondylitis blood.

TCRdb processed the 5' RACE reads anew with MiXCR; each CDR3 protein has one entry. The sample shows about 400,000 distinct CDR3 sequences, about a fifth of them seen only once. These TCRs' antigens remain unknown. The material sequenced was blood, either unsorted or a sorted T cell fraction (not recorded which). The source of these receptors is a male donor with ankylosing spondylitis.

The V and J genes are TRBV5-6 and TRBJ2-7; no clear D gene. Germline V gives CDR1 SGHDT, CDR2 YYEEEE. The CDR3 has 15 amino acids. V was clipped by 0 bases and J by 3 bases, with 13 bases between them. The CDR3 protein is CASSLGGPQYYEQYF. The CDR3 region has the DNA TGTGCCAGCAGCTTGGGAGGACCCCAGTACTACGAGCAGTACTTC.

The rearrangement joins TRBV29-1 to TRBJ2-5; D gene unclear. V was shortened by 5 bases and J by 0 bases, with 4 bases between the two germline ends. CDR1 is SQVTM and CDR2 is ANQGSEA in the germline V gene. CDR3 size: 11 residues. The CDR3 DNA is TGCAGCGTTTGGTACCAAGAGACCCAGTACTTC. The encoded protein is CSVWYQETQYF.

This chain joins TRBV20-1 and TRBJ1-6; 8 nucleotides agree with TRBD1. Trimming at V came to 3 bases and at J to 7 bases, leaving 5 bases not matched to a gene. Germline V gives CDR1 DFQATT, CDR2 SNEGSKA (reference sequence). This CDR3 has 14 residues. CDR3 nucleotides: TGCAGTGCTAGGCGGACAGGGCCAAATTCACCCCTCCACTTT. Translation gives CSARRTGPNSPLHF.

The V gene is TRBV6-5, the J gene TRBJ1-2, with TRBD1 identical over 8 bases. Germline-derived CDR1 and CDR2 are MNHEY and SVGAGI. V dropped 4 bases and J dropped 5; count of bases not matched to a gene: 3. The length of the CDR3 is 13 residues. In DNA, the CDR3 is TGTGCCAGCAGTTTGGACAGGGAATATGGCTACACCTTC. Translation gives CASSLDREYGYTF.

This sequence joins TRBV3-1 and TRBJ2-1; 8 bases line up with TRBD1. This CDR3 contains 13 residues. V trimming: 2 bases; J trimming: 12 bases; junction bases outside the gene matches: 6. Germline CDR1 reads LGHDT; CDR2 reads YNNKEL (reference sequence). CDR3 DNA sequence: TGTGCCAGCAGCCAAACCCAGGGGGCCTGGCAGTTCTTC. Translated, it gives CASSQTQGAWQFF.

The chain combines TRBV5-1 with TRBJ1-1; no reliable D call. This CDR3 is built from 14 residues. V was cut by 4 bases and J by 5 bases, with 15 bases left in between. The germline gives CDR1 SGHRS, CDR2 YFSETQ. In nucleotides, the CDR3 is TGCGCCAGCAGCGGGTACACAGATTCTACTGAAGCTTTCTTT. Its translation: CASSGYTDSTEAFF.

The V gene is TRBV12-3 or TRBV12-4, the J gene TRBJ2-6; the D is unclear. The CDR3 is 14 residues long. Deletions cut 3 bases from V and 2 bases from J, with 5 bases between. The CDR3 sequence is CASSFEAGANVLTF. In DNA, the CDR3 is TGTGCCAGCAGTTTCGAGGCTGGGGCCAACGTCCTGACTTTC.

This clonotype occurred a few times. The chain carries TRBV5-1 and TRBJ1-6; TRBD1 is a possible D gene (5 bases). This CDR3 is built from 15 residues. Trimming stripped 0 bases from V and 9 bases from J, with 13 bases between. The germline gives CDR1 SGHRS, CDR2 YFSETQ. CDR3 in DNA: TGCGCCAGCAGCTTGGAGGGGCGCCCCGGTTCACCCCTCCACTTT. Residues: CASSLEGRPGSPLHF.

The rearrangement uses TRBV28 and TRBJ2-2; 12 bases line up with TRBD2. Germline-derived CDR1 and CDR2 are MDHEN and SYDVKM. The trim removed 6 bases at V and 6 bases at J, leaving 17 bases unmatched. There are 19 residues in the CDR3. CDR3 sequence: CASSPQGTSGRPNPGELFF. DNA of the CDR3: TGTGCCAGCAGCCCCCAGGGAACTAGCGGGAGGCCTAACCCCGGGGAGCTGTTTTTT.

The gene calls are TRBV11-2 and TRBJ1-1, with 10 bases matching TRBD1. V lost 5 bases, J lost 7 bases, and 4 bases stayed unmatched. Germline assignment: CDR1 SGHAT and CDR2 FQNNGV. This CDR3 is 13 amino acids long. The CDR3 DNA is TGTGCCAGCAGCACATGGACAGGGGGTGAAGCTTTCTTT. Protein: CASSTWTGGEAFF.

This clonotype was seen only a few times. The chain joins TRBV10-3 to TRBJ2-1; TRBD2 matches at 8 bases. CDR1 and CDR2 from the germline V gene are ENHRY and SYGVKD. V shed 6 bases, J shed 5 bases, and the junction held 9 bases outside the gene matches. The CDR3 is 15 amino acids. The CDR3 spells CAISTEILADNEQFF. The DNA for the CDR3 is TGTGCCATCAGCACGGAAATACTAGCGGACAATGAGCAGTTCTTC.

A few counts support this clonotype. V usage is TRBV2 and J usage is TRBJ2-1, with D maybe TRBD2 (5 bases). V was cut by 4 bases and J by 0 bases, with 13 bases left in between. CDR1 is SNHLY, CDR2 FYNNEI, per germline. The CDR3 is made up of 16 amino acids. CDR3 region: CASSVLRRVSYNEQFF. The CDR3 DNA sequence: TGTGCCAGCAGTGTTCTTCGGCGGGTCTCCTACAATGAGCAGTTCTTC.

This clonotype turned up a few times. This chain links TRBV30 with TRBJ1-4, with D perhaps TRBD1 (5 bases). There are 13 residues in the CDR3. V was clipped by 6 bases and J by 8 bases, with 16 bases between them. Germline loops: CDR1 GTSNPN, CDR2 SVGIG (reference sequence). The CDR3 DNA sequence: TGTGCCTGCTTCCAGGGTCTAAGGGAAAAACTGTTTTTT. Protein: CACFQGLREKLFF.

The rearrangement uses TRBV27 and TRBJ1-6; TRBD1 might be the D (5 bases). This CDR3 comprises 16 residues. The V gene's germline CDR1 is MNHEY and CDR2 SMNVEV (reference sequence). Trimming pared 2 bases from V and 9 bases from J, leaving 17 bases between. This CDR3 reads CASSLREGPTSSPLHF. Here the CDR3 DNA reads TGTGCCAGCAGTTTAAGGGAGGGACCGACCTCTTCACCCCTCCACTTT.

The sample holds a few counts of this clonotype. This sequence joins TRBV12-3 or TRBV12-4 and TRBJ2-6; D might be TRBD1 (6 bases). The CDR3 has 17 residues. V lost 6 bases to trimming and J lost 2 bases, with 17 bases between them. CDR3 coding DNA: TGTGCCAGCAGCCTTAGGGTAACAGGGCCTGGGGCCAACGTCCTGACTTTC. Amino acids: CASSLRVTGPGANVLTF.

The genes are TRBV30 and TRBJ2-3; D is perhaps TRBD2 (6 bases). The CDR3 sequence is 14 residues long. Germline V gene sequence: CDR1 GTSNPN, CDR2 SVGIG (reference sequence). V shed 5 bases and J shed 5 bases, with 17 bases lying between them. This chain's CDR3 is CAWSSALGGDTQYF. As DNA, the CDR3 is TGTGCCTGGTCTAGCGCTCTAGGAGGAGATACGCAGTATTTT.

This clonotype was seen at least ten times. The chain is built from TRBV12-3 or TRBV12-4 and TRBJ2-2; D is unresolved. The CDR3 contains 14 residues. Trimming left V 4 bases short and J 8 bases short, with 14 bases between. This chain's CDR3 is CASSSLVTSGELFF. DNA of the CDR3: TGTGCCAGCAGTTCTTTGGTTACCAGTGGGGAGCTGTTTTTT.

This clonotype was detected ten times or more. V and J are TRBV12-3 or TRBV12-4 and TRBJ2-5; D may correspond to TRBD1 or TRBD2 (5 bases each). Trimming cost V 4 bases and J 5 bases, with 14 bases left between them. This CDR3 is 14 amino acids long. CDR3 nucleotide sequence: TGTGCCAGCAGTTGGGGGAGTCTAAGGGAGACCCAGTACTTC. This gives the protein CASSWGSLRETQYF.

In its sample, this clonotype was seen a few times. The chain couples TRBV7-9 to TRBJ2-1; TRBD1 agrees at 9 bases. J gave up 4 bases and V 1 base, and 5 bases lay outside the gene matches. CDR3 size: 16 residues. Germline CDR1 and CDR2: SEHNR and FQNEAQ (reference sequence). The CDR3 DNA sequence: TGTGCCAGCAGCTTAGACTACAGGGGGCTGTACAATGAGCAGTTCTTC. Protein: CASSLDYRGLYNEQFF.

This clonotype was observed a few times. This rearrangement joins TRBV28 to TRBJ2-7; TRBD2 agrees at 7 bases. The germline V gene encodes CDR1 MDHEN and CDR2 SYDVKM. CDR3 length: 12 amino acids. J gave up 5 bases and V 4 bases, and 2 bases lay outside the gene matches. The CDR3 bases are TGTGCCAGCAGTTCCGGACTAGACGAGCAGTACTTC. Amino acids: CASSSGLDEQYF.

In this sample, this clonotype turned up a few times. The chain couples TRBV5-1 to TRBJ1-1; D gene uncertain. CDR1 and CDR2 from the germline V gene are SGHRS and YFSETQ. V was pared by 0 bases and J by 4 bases, with 10 bases between. This CDR3 spans 14 amino acids. CDR3 region: CASSLGAVPTEAFF. CDR3 DNA sequence: TGCGCCAGCAGCTTGGGAGCGGTCCCCACTGAAGCTTTCTTT.

This clonotype was detected only a few times. The rearrangement uses TRBV5-1 and TRBJ2-7, with 10 positions matching TRBD2. Looked up from germline, CDR1 is SGHRS and CDR2 is YFSETQ. Trimming removed 0 bases from V and 5 bases from J; junction bases left unmatched: 8. The CDR3 is made up of 16 amino acids. This chain's CDR3 is CASSLVTSGALDEQYF. Written as DNA, the CDR3 is TGCGCCAGCAGCTTGGTTACTAGCGGGGCTTTGGACGAGCAGTACTTC. Filled out from reference TRBV5-1 and TRBJ2-7, the complete variable domain reads KAGVTQTPRYLIKTRGQQVTLSCSPISGHRSVSWYQQTPGQGLQFLFEYFSETQRNKGNFPGRFSGRQFSNSRSEMNVSTLELGDSALYLCASSLVTSGALDEQYFGPGTRLTVT.

This clonotype was counted a few times. This chain joins TRBV4-2 and TRBJ2-5, with 10 bases identical to TRBD2. Trimming removed 1 base from V and 5 bases from J; junction bases left unmatched: 16. CDR1 is LGHNA, CDR2 YNFKEQ, per germline. The CDR3 is 19 amino acids. CDR3 protein: CASSQARAPLAGSRETQYF. CDR3 nucleotides: TGTGCCAGCAGCCAAGCCCGGGCCCCACTAGCGGGGTCGAGGGAGACCCAGTACTTC.

This clonotype was observed a single time. The chain combines TRBV7-3 with TRBJ2-7; D gene ambiguous. CDR1 is SGHTA, CDR2 FQGTGA, per germline. The CDR3 runs to 14 residues. Trimming stripped 0 bases from V and 8 bases from J, with 14 bases between. The CDR3 loop is CASSLTGQGPQQYF. The CDR3 DNA reads TGTGCCAGCAGCTTAACGGGTCAAGGCCCACAGCAGTACTTC.

This clonotype was seen more than once but under ten times. The rearrangement joins TRBV6-5 to TRBJ2-2; D is ambiguous. CDR1 and CDR2 from the germline V gene are MNHEY and SVGAGI. This CDR3 is built from 14 residues. Trimming removed 2 bases at V and 6 bases at J, with 10 bases between. The CDR3, as DNA: TGTGCCAGCAGTTACCCCGGACCGTCCGGGGAGCTGTTTTTT. Protein product: CASSYPGPSGELFF.

The chain uses TRBV13 and TRBJ2-3; no clear D. This CDR3 contains 15 residues. Trimming left V 2 bases short and J 2 bases short, with 11 bases between. Germline V gene data show CDR1 as PRHDT and CDR2 as FYEKMQ (reference sequence). This CDR3 is CASSLMAEITDTQYF. The CDR3 DNA sequence: TGTGCCAGCAGCTTAATGGCGGAGATCACAGATACGCAGTATTTT.

This clonotype came up a few times. The V and J genes are TRBV20-1 and TRBJ2-1, with TRBD2 matching 10 bases. With V trimmed by 1 base and J by 8 bases, 5 bases remained unmatched. The CDR3 is 14 residues long. The germline V gene has CDR1 DFQATT and CDR2 SNEGSKA (reference sequence). The CDR3 nucleotides read TGCAGTGCTAGAGGGACTAGCGGAGCGTATGAGCAGTTCTTC. Residues: CSARGTSGAYEQFF.

This clonotype was counted between two and nine times. The rearrangement links TRBV20-1 to TRBJ2-1; 7 bases align to TRBD2. Per the germline V gene, CDR1 is DFQATT and CDR2 is SNEGSKA (reference sequence). With V trimmed by 5 bases and J by 4 bases, 11 bases remained unmatched. The CDR3 has 15 amino acids. CDR3 in amino acids: CSAAPGLDGYNEQFF. The CDR3 bases are TGCAGTGCTGCCCCTGGACTAGATGGTTACAATGAGCAGTTCTTC.

The chain combines TRBV30 with TRBJ2-3; TRBD2 matches 12 bases. The CDR3 runs to 17 residues. CDR1 and CDR2 from the germline V gene are GTSNPN and SVGIG (reference sequence). The V segment lost 3 bases and the J segment 0 bases; nucleotides outside the gene matches: 7. The CDR3 DNA is TGTGCCTGGAGCAGGACTAGCGGGGTTTTGAGCACAGATACGCAGTATTTT. It codes for CAWSRTSGVLSTDTQYF.

The genes are TRBV20-1 and TRBJ2-1; 7 bases fit TRBD2. The CDR3 contains 14 residues. Germline V gene lookup returns CDR1 DFQATT and CDR2 SNEGSKA (reference sequence). The DNA for the CDR3 is TGCGACGCTAGTCCACTAGCGTCGTACAATGAGCAGTTCTTC. Amino acid sequence: CDASPLASYNEQFF.